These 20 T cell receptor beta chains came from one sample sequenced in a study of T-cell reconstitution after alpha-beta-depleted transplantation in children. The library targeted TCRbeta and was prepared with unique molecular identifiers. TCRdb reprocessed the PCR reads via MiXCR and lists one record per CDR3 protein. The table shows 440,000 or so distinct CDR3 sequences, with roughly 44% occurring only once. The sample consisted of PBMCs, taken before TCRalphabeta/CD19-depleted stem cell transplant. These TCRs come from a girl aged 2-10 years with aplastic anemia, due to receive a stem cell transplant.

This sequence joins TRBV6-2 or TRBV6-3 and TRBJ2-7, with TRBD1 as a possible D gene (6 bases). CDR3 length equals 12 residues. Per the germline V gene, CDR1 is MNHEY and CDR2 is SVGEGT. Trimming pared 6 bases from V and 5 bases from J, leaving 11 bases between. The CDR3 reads CASSYRAHEQYF. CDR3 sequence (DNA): TGTGCCAGCAGCTACAGGGCCCACGAGCAGTACTTC.

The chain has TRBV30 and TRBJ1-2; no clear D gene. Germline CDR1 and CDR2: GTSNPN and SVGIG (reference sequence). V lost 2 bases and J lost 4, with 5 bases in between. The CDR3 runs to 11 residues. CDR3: CAWSTVYGYTF. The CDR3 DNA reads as TGTGCCTGGAGTACAGTCTATGGCTACACCTTC.

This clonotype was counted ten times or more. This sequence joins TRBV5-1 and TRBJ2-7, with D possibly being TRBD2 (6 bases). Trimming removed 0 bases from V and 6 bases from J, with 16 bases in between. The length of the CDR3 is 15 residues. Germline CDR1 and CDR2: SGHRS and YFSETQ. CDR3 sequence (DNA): TGCGCCAGCAGCTTGGCCGGAGGGAACCCTACCGAGCAGTACTTC. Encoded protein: CASSLAGGNPTEQYF.

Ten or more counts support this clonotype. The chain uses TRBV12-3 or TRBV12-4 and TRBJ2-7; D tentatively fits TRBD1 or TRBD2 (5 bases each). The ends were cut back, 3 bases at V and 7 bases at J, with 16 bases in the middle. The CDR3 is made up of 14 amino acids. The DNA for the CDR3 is TGTGCCAGCAGTTTGGGGACCGGACGTATGGAGCAGTACTTC. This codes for CASSLGTGRMEQYF.

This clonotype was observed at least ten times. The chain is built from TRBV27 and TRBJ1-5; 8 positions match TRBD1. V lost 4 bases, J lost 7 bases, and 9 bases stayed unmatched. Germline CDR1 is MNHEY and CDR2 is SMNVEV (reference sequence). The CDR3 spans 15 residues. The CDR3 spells CASSSTGVFGQPQHF. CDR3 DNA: TGTGCCAGCAGTTCGACAGGGGTGTTCGGGCAGCCCCAGCATTTT.

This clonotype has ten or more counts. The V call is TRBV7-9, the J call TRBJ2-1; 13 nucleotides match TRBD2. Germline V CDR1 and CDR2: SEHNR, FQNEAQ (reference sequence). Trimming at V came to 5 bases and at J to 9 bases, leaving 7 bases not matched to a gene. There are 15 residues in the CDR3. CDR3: CASSPTSGRASEQFF. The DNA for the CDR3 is TGTGCCAGCAGCCCAACTAGCGGGAGGGCGAGTGAGCAGTTCTTC.

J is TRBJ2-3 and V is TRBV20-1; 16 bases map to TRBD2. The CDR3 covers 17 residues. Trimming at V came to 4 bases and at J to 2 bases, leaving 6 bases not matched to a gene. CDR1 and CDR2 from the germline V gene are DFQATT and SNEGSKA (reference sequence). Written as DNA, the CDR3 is TGCAGTGCTATTCGGGGACTAGCGGGAGGGTCCACAGATACGCAGTATTTT. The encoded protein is CSAIRGLAGGSTDTQYF.

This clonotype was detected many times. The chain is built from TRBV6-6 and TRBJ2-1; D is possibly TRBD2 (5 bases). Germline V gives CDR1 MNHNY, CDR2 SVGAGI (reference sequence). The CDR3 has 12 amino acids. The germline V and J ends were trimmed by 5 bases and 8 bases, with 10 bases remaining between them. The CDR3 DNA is TGTGCCAGCAGTCTGAGGGCCCATGAGCAGTTCTTC. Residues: CASSLRAHEQFF.

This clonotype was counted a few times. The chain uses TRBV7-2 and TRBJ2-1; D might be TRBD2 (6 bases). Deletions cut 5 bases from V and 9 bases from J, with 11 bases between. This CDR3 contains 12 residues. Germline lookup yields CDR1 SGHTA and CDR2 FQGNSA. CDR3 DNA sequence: TGTGCCAGCAGCCGGCTCGGGGGTGAGCAGTTCTTC. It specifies CASSRLGGEQFF.

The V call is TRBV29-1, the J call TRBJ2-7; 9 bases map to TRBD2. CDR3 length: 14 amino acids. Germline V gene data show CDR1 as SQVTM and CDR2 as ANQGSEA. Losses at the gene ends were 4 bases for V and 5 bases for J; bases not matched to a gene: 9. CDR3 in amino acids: CSVGVAGVFHEQYF. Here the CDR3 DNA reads TGCAGCGTTGGTGTAGCGGGAGTTTTCCACGAGCAGTACTTC.

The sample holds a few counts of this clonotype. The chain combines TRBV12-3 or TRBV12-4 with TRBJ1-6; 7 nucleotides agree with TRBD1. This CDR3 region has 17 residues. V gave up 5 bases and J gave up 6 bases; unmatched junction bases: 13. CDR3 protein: CASSRQGSGQFNSPLHF. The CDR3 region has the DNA TGTGCCAGCAGTCGACAGGGATCCGGCCAATTTAATTCACCCCTCCACTTT.

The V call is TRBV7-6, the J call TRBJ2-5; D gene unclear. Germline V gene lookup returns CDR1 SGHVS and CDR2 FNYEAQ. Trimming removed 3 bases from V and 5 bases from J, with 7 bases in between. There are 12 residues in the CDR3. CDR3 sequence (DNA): TGTGCCAGCAGCTTCCGACTCGAGACCCAGTACTTC. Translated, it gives CASSFRLETQYF.

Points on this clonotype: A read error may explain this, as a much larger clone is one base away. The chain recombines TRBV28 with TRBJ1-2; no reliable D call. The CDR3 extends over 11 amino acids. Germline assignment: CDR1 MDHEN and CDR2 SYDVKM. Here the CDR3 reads CASSGLGSYAF. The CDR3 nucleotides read TGTGCCAGCAGTGGCCTGGGAAGCTACGCCTTC.

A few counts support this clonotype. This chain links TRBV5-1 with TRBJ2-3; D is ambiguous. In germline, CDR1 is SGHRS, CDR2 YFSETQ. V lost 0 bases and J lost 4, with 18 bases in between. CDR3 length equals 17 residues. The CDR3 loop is CASSLVTAAFPPDTQYF. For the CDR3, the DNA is TGCGCCAGCAGCTTGGTAACCGCAGCCTTTCCTCCAGATACGCAGTATTTT.

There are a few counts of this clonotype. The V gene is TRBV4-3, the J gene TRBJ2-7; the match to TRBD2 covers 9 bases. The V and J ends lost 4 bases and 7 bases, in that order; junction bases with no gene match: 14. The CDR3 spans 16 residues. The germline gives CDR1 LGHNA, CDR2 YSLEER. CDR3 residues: CASSPGSGRSSWEQYF. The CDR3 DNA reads TGCGCCAGCAGCCCTGGCAGCGGGAGGAGCTCGTGGGAGCAGTACTTC.

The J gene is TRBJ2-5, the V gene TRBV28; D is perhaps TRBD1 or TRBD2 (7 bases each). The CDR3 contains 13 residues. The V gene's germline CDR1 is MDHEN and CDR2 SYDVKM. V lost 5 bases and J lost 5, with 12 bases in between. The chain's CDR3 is CASSRGGGETQYF. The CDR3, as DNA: TGTGCCAGCAGTCGGGGAGGGGGCGAGACCCAGTACTTC.

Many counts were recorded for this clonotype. CDR3 amino acids: CSAAAGVDNEKLFF. DNA of the CDR3: TGCAGCGCCGCCGCCGGGGTAGATAATGAAAAACTGTTTTTT. The rearrangement links TRBV29-1 to TRBJ1-4; D is ambiguous. Germline V CDR1 and CDR2: SQVTM, ANQGSEA. The CDR3 length is 14 residues. V gave up 7 bases and J gave up 4 bases, with 16 bases separating them.

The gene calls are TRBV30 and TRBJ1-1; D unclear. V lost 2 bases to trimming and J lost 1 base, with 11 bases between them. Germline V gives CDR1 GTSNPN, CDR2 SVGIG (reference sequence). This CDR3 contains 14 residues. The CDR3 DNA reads TGTGCCTGGAGTCTCCGGGCCTCGAACACTGAAGCTTTCTTT. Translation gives CAWSLRASNTEAFF.

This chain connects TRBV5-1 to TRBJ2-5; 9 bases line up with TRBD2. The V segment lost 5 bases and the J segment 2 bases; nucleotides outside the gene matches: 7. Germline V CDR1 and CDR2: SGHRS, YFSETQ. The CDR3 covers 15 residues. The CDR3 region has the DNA TGCGCCAGCAGTCCGGCTAGCGGGGTACAAGAGACCCAGTACTTC. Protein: CASSPASGVQETQYF.

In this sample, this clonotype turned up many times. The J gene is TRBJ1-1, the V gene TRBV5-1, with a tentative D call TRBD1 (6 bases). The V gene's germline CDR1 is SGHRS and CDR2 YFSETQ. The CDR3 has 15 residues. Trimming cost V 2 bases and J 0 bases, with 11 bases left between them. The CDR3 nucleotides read TGCGCCAGCAGCTTCTCAGGGGTCATGAACACTGAAGCTTTCTTT. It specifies CASSFSGVMNTEAFF.